This T cell receptor beta chain appears in the sequencing data of a study of T-cell reconstitution after alpha-beta-depleted transplantation in children. This clonotype was seen a handful of times. The authors prepared the TCRbeta library with unique molecular identifiers. TCRdb re-derived calls from the PCR reads in MiXCR, one entry per CDR3 protein. The sample contains just under 550,000 distinct CDR3 sequences, 18% of which appear only once. The CDR3 spans 15 residues. V shed 3 bases, J shed 0 bases, and the junction held 2 bases outside the gene matches. Germline assignment: CDR1 SGDLS and CDR2 YYNGEE.

The receptor comes from a human donor who donated a stem cell graft to a child with acute lymphoblastic leukemia. The V and J genes are TRBV9 and TRBJ2-7; 11 bases agree with TRBD2. The input for sequencing was PBMCs from the stem cell graft donor, taken from the stem cell graft. In DNA, the CDR3 is TGTGCCAGCAGCGGTACTAGCGGGGGCTCCTACGAGCAGTACTTC. Encoded protein: CASSGTSGGSYEQYF. Variable domain in full (rest from reference TRBV9 and TRBJ2-7): DSGVTQTPKHLITATGQRVTLRCSPRSGDLSVYWYQQSLDQGLQFLIQYYNGEERAKGNILERFSAQQFPDLHSELNLSSLELGDSALYFCASSGTSGGSYEQYFGPGTRLTVT.